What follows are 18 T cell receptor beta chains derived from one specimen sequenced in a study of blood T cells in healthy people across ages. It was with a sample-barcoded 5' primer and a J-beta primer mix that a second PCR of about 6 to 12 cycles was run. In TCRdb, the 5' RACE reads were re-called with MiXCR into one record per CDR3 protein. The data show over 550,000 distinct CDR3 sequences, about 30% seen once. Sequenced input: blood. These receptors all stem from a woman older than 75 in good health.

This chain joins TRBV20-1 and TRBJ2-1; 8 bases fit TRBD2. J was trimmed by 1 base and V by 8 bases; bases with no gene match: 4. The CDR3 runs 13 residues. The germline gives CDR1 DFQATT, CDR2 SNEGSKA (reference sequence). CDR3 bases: TGCAGTCTTAGCGGGACGTCCTACAATGAGCAGTTCTTC. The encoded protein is CSLSGTSYNEQFF.

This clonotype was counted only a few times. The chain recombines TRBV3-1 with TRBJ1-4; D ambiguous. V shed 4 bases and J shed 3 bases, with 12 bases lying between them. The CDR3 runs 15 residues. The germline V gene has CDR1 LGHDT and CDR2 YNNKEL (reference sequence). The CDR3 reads CASSLRGVSNEKLFF. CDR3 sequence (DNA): TGTGCCAGCAGCCTGCGGGGTGTTTCTAATGAAAAACTGTTTTTT.

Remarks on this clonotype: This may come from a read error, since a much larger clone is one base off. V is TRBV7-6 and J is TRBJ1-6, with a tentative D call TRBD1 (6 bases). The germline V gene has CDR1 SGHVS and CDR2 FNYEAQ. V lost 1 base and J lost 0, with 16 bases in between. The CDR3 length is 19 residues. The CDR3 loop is CASSLVGRGVGSYNSPLHF. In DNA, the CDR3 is TGTGCCAGCAGCTTAGTTGGCAGGGGAGTCGGCTCCTATAATTCACCCCTCCACTTT. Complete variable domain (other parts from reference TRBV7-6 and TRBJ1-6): GAGVSQSPRYKVTKRGQDVALRCDPISGHVSLYWYRQALGQGPEFLTYFNYEAQQDKSGLPNDRFSAERPEGSISTLTIQRTEQRDSAMYRCASSLVGRGVGSYNSPLHFGNGTRLTVT.

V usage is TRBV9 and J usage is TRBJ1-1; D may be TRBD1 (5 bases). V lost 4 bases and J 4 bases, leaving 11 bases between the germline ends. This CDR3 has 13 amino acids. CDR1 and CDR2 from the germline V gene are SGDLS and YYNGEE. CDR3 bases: TGTGCCAGCAGCACGGGGGTGCTCACTGAAGCTTTCTTT. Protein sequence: CASSTGVLTEAFF.

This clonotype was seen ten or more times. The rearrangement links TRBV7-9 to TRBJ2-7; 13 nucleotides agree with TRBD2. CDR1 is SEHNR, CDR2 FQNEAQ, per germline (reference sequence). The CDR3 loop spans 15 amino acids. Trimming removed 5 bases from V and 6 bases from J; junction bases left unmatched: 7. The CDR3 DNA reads TGTGCCAGCAGCGGACAGGGACTAGCGGGGACCGAGCAGTACTTC. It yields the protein CASSGQGLAGTEQYF.

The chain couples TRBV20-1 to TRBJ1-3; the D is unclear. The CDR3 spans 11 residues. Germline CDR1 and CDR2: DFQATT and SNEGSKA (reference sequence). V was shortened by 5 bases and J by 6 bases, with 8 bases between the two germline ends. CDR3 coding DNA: TGCAGTGCTGCCTTAAAAAACACCATATATTTT. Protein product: CSAALKNTIYF.

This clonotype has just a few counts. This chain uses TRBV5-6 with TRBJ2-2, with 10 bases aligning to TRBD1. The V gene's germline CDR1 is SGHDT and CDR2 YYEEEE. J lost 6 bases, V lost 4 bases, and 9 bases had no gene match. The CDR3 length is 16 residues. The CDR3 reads CASSDSGTGEAGELFF. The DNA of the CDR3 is TGTGCCAGCAGCGACTCCGGGACAGGGGAGGCCGGGGAGCTGTTTTTT.

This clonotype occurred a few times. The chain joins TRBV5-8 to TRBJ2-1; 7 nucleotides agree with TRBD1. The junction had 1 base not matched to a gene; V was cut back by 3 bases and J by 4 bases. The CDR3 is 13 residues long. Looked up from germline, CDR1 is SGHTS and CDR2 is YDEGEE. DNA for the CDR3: TGTGCCAGCAGCTGGGGACAGTACAATGAGCAGTTCTTC. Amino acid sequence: CASSWGQYNEQFF.

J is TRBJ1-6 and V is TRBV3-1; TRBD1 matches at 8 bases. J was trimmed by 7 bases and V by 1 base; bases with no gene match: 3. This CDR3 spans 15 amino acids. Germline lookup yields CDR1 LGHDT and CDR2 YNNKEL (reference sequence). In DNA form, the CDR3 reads TGTGCCAGCAGCCAAGGAAGGACAGGGAATTCACCCCTCCACTTT. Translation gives CASSQGRTGNSPLHF.

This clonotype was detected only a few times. The CDR3 DNA reads TGTGCCAGCTCAATCGACCGGGACAGGGGAACTGGCTACACCTTC. This encodes CASSIDRDRGTGYTF. The J gene is TRBJ1-2, the V gene TRBV18; 10 bases match TRBD1. V shed 5 bases, J shed 7 bases, and the junction held 10 bases outside the gene matches. Germline loops: CDR1 KGHSH, CDR2 LQKENI. The CDR3 is 15 amino acids.

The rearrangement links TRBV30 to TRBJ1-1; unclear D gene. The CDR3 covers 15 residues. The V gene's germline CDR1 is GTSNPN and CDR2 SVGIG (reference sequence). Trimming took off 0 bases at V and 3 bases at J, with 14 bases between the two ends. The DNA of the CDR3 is TGTGCCTGGAGTGTAGATGGGAGATGGGACACTGAAGCTTTCTTT. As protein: CAWSVDGRWDTEAFF.

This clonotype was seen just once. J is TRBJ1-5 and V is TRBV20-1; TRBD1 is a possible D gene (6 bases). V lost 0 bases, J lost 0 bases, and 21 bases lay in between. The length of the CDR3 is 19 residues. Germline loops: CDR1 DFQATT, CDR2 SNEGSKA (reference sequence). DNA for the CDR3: TGCAGTGCTAGAGATAGCGGGCGACAGGCGGTGTCTAGCAATCAGCCCCAGCATTTT. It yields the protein CSARDSGRQAVSSNQPQHF.

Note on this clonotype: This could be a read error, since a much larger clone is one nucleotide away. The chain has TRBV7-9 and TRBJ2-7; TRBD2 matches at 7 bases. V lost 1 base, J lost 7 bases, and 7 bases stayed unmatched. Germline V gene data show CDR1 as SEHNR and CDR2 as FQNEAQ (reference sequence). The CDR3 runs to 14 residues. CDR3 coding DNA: TGTGCCAGCAGCTTAGATCCCCGGGGGGATGAGCAGTACTTC. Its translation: CASSLDPRGDEQYF.

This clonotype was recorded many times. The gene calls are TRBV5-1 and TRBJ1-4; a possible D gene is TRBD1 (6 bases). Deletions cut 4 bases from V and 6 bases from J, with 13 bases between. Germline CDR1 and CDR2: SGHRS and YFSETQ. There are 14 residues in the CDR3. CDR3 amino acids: CASSIQGRDEKLFF. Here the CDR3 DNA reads TGCGCCAGCAGCATACAGGGTCGAGATGAAAAACTGTTTTTT.

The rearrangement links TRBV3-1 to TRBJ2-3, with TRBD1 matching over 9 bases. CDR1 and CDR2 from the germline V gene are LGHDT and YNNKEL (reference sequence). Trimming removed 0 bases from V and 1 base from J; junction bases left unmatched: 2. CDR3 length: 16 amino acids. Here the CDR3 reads CASSQERTGGTDTQYF. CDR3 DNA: TGTGCCAGCAGCCAAGAACGGACAGGGGGCACAGATACGCAGTATTTT.

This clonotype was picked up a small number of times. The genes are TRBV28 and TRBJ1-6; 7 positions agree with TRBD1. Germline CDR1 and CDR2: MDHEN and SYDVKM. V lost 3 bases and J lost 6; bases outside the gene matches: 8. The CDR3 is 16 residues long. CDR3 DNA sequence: TGTGCCAGCAGTTTTTACAGGGGCCCTCGTAATTCACCCCTCCACTTT. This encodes CASSFYRGPRNSPLHF.

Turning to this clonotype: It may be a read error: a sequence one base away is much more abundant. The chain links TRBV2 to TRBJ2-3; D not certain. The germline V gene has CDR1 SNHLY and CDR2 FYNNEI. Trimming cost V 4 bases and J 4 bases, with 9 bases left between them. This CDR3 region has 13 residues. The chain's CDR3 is CASSAGRADTQYF. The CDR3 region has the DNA TGTGCCAGCAGTGCGGGTCGGGCAGATACGCAGTATTTT.

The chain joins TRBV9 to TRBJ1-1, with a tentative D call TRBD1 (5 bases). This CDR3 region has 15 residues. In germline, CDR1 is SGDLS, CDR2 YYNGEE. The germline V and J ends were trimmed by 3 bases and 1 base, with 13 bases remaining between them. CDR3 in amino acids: CASSATGTGNTEAFF. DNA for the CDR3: TGTGCCAGCAGCGCTACCGGGACGGGGAACACTGAAGCTTTCTTT.